The rows below give T cell receptor beta chains drawn from one sample of a study of radiotherapy plus CTLA-4 blockade in lung cancer. Here immunoSEQ multiplex PCR was the method, and the copy in TCRdb shows in-frame clones only, minus some. The sample consists of fewer than 65,000 clones, roughly 83% of them appearing once. This specimen consisted of peripheral blood, obtained from a patient treated with radiotherapy plus ipilimumab. The receptor source for this set is a human donor with non-small cell lung cancer who had a complete response to radiotherapy plus ipilimumab. Each CDR3 is given with its conserved first and last residue. The D gene is left open where the match is weak. The listing skips clone size in some rows; elsewhere it reads once, few, many or a size class.

V	D	J	size	DNA	CDR3
TRBV19	TRBD1	TRBJ1-2	few	TGTGCCAGTAGTGAGGGAGACAGGGCCGGCTATGGCTACACCTTC	CASSEGDRAGYGYTF
TRBV30	-	TRBJ2-3	once	TGTGCCTGGAGTACCGGTAATGCGGGGGCACCAGATACGCAGTATTTT	CAWSTGNAGAPDTQYF
TRBV7-2	-	TRBJ2-2	-	TGTGCCAGCAGCTTAGCGGACTGGACGGTCGGGGAGCTGTTTTTT	CASSLADWTVGELFF
TRBV11-2	TRBD1	TRBJ2-7	-	TGTGCCAGCAGCCCAATCGCTCGGACAGGGGTCTACGAGCAGTACTTC	CASSPIARTGVYEQYF
TRBV7-2	TRBD1	TRBJ1-1	-	TGTGCCAGCAGCTCCGACAGGGACACTGAAGCTTTCTTT	CASSSDRDTEAFF
TRBV19	TRBD1	TRBJ1-1	few	TGTGCCAGTAGTATAGCGGGGGGGACAGACGTGAACACTGAAGCTTTCTTT	CASSIAGGTDVNTEAFF
TRBV5-4	-	TRBJ2-7	-	TGTGCCAGCAGCTTGGGGCAGTCTGCCTACGAGCAGTACTTC	CASSLGQSAYEQYF
TRBV5-1	TRBD2	TRBJ2-3	-	TGCGCCAGCAGCTTGGCAGCGGGAGGGCGAGATACGCAGTATTTT	CASSLAAGGRDTQYF
TRBV30	-	TRBJ1-6	-	TGTGCCTGGAGGGAGAGATCACCCCTCCACTTT	CAWRERSPLHF
TRBV7-9	TRBD1	TRBJ2-7	-	TGTGCCAGCAGCCCCACCCGGCCGGCAGGGGGCTACGAGCAGTACTTC	CASSPTRPAGGYEQYF
TRBV30	-	TRBJ1-5	-	TGTGCCTGGAGTGTAGAAGGAGGTGTGGCTGGCAATCAGCCCCAGCATTTT	CAWSVEGGVAGNQPQHF
TRBV11-2	TRBD1	TRBJ1-2	-	TGTGCCAGCAGCCCCAGACAGGGTTACTATGGCTACACCTTC	CASSPRQGYYGYTF
TRBV9	TRBD1	TRBJ2-3	-	TGTGCCAGCAGCGTAGGCCAGGGGGCCGATACGCAGTATTTT	CASSVGQGADTQYF
TRBV7-2	TRBD2	TRBJ2-3	-	TGTGCCAGCAGCTTCGGCGGGGGGGCCTTGTCTCCGCAGTATTTT	CASSFGGGALSPQYF
TRBV29-1	-	TRBJ2-3	-	TGCAGCGCCTTCGGACAGACCACAGATACGCAGTATTTT	CSAFGQTTDTQYF
TRBV7-9	TRBD2	TRBJ2-1	-	TGTGCCAGCAGCCATTTTACTAGCGCTACCTACAATGAGCAGTTCTTC	CASSHFTSATYNEQFF
TRBV7-8	-	TRBJ2-1	-	TGTGCCAGCAGCCCCAAGAGGCATGAGCAGTTCTTC	CASSPKRHEQFF
TRBV7-8	-	TRBJ2-7	-	TGTGCCAGCAGCTTAAGTTTCCTCAGCTACGAGCAGTACTTC	CASSLSFLSYEQYF
TRBV6-1	TRBD2	TRBJ2-2	-	TGTGCCAGCGCTAGCGGGAGGAACACCGGGGAGCTGTTTTTT	CASASGRNTGELFF
TRBV7-9	-	TRBJ2-1	-	TGTGCCAGCAGCTTAGATTTACTAGCAGGCTACAATGAGCAGTTCTTC	CASSLDLLAGYNEQFF
TRBV15	TRBD2	TRBJ2-6	-	TGTGCCACCAGCGTGGGGGGGACTGGGGCCAACGTCCTGACTTTC	CATSVGGTGANVLTF
TRBV30	-	TRBJ1-2	-	TGTGCCTGGAGTAAAAGACAGAACTATGGCTACACCTTC	CAWSKRQNYGYTF
TRBV6-4	-	TRBJ1-1	few	TGTGCCAGCCGATCCACAGGGTTGAACACTGAAGCTTTCTTT	CASRSTGLNTEAFF
TRBV11-2	TRBD2	TRBJ2-2	once	TGTGCCAGCAGCCCAGGACTAGCGGGGAACACCGGGGAGCTGTTTTTT	CASSPGLAGNTGELFF
TRBV11-2	-	TRBJ2-3	-	TGTGCCAGCCGAGTACGGGGTAGCGGAGACACAGATACGCAGTATTTT	CASRVRGSGDTDTQYF
TRBV19	TRBD2	TRBJ2-1	-	TGTGCCAGTAGTTCCGGGACTAGCGGCAGCTCCTACAATGAGCAGTTCTTC	CASSSGTSGSSYNEQFF